The clone carrying this TCR beta chain was recorded a few times. This entry comes from a study of blood T cell repertoires in COVID-19. Study background: Acute and convalescent COVID-19 samples came from the United States, Italy and Spain. Nucleic acid was either cDNA or gDNA, and it came from T cells, B-cell-depleted T cells, or PBMCs.

Per the original methods: Reference gene primers were amplified, and this amplification served to estimate nucleated cell counts. Measured with immunoSEQ multiplex PCR; TCRdb has only the in-frame clones, and not every one. The D gene and trimming were derived from the DNA, and the V and J assignments and clone size from that table. The table includes approximately 220,000 clones, around 80% detected once. Trimming left V 4 bases short and J 6 bases short, with 13 bases between. Germline assignment: CDR1 LGHNA and CDR2 YSLEER. The CDR3 runs to 15 residues. This receptor was obtained from a woman at least 80 years old with acute or convalescent COVID-19. The specimen sequenced was peripheral blood. This rearrangement joins TRBV4-3 to TRBJ1-6; the D gene is possibly TRBD1 (6 bases). For the CDR3, the DNA is TGCGCCAGCAGCCCTAGGGTGGGGGCTAATTCACCCCTCCACTTT. Protein: CASSPRVGANSPLHF.